This entry describes one T cell receptor beta chain. The antigen remains undetermined. These data originate in a study of cytomegalovirus exposure and HLA in healthy donors. Whole-study context: Most donors, roughly 82% of over 350 genotyped, fell in the Caucasian-associated ancestry cluster. Whole-study findings and limits: In a later analysis, roughly 17,000 TCR beta sequences were associated with HLA alleles at 0.05 false discovery rate.

The CDR3 has 17 amino acids. Germline V lookup: CDR1 ENHRY, CDR2 SYGVKD. Germline trimming cut 2 bases from V and 2 bases from J; bases unmatched to any gene: 9. Vbeta (60) and Jbeta (13) primers were used in the PCR. Generated by immunoSEQ multiplex PCR, the TCRdb table keeps only in-frame clones and is missing some. The sample records approximately 130,000 clones, roughly 70% being singletons. The TCR was taken from a woman aged 35 to 49 in good health and CMV-seropositive. The rearrangement joins TRBV10-3 to TRBJ2-7, with 10 bases identical to TRBD2. Sequencing was done on a sample of PBMCs. The DNA for the CDR3 is TGTGCCATCAGTGAGCCGACTCTAGCGGGAGACCCCTACGAGCAGTACTTC. As protein: CAISEPTLAGDPYEQYF.